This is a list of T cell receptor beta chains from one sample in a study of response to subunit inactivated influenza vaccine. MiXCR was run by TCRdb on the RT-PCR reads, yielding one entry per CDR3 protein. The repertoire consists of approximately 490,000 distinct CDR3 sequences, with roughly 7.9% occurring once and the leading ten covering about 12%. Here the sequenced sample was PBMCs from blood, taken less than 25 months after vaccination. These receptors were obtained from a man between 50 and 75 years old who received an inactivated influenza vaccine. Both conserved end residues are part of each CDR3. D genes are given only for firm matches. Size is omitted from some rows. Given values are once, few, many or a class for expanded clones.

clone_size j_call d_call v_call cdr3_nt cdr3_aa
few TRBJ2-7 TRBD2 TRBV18 TGTGCCAGCTCAGGTACTAGCGGAGGCTCCTACGAGCAGTACTTC CASSGTSGGSYEQYF
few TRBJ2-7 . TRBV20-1 TGCAGTGCTACGCCGCAGTCCTACGAGCAGTACTTC CSATPQSYEQYF
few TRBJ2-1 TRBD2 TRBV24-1 TGTGCCACCAGTGACTCCGGACTAGCGACCTACAATGAGCAGTTCTTC CATSDSGLATYNEQFF
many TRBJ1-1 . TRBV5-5 TGTGCCAGCAGCTTGTTCCCAGAAACTGAAGCTTTCTTT CASSLFPETEAFF
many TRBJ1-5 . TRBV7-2 TGTGCCAGCAGCGCAGACTTCAATCAGCCCCAGCATTTT CASSADFNQPQHF
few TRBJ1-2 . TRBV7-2 TGTGCCAGCAGCTACCTTCCAGGCCTGACTAACTATGGCTACACCTTC CASSYLPGLTNYGYTF
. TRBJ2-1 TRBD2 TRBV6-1 TGTGCCAGCAGGCGACTAGCGGGAGTTCACTACAATGAGCAGTTCTTC CASRRLAGVHYNEQFF
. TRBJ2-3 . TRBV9 TGTGCCAGCAGCGTAAGTGGGTTGCCCACAGATACGCAGTATTTT CASSVSGLPTDTQYF
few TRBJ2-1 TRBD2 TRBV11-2 TGTGCCAGCAATGGAGGAGCGGGAGGGCCCAAAAACTACAATGAGCAGTTCTTC CASNGGAGGPKNYNEQFF
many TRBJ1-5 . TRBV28 TGTGCCAGCAGTCCGCGACAGGACAATCAGCCCCAGCATTTT CASSPRQDNQPQHF
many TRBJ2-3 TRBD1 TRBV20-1 TGCAGTGCCCGGGACAGTTACACAGATACGCAGTATTTT CSARDSYTDTQYF
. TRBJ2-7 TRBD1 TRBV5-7 TGTGCCAGCAGCTTTGGCACAGGGGGCGACGAGCAGTACTTC CASSFGTGGDEQYF
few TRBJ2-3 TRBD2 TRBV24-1 TGTGCCACCAGTGGCGGCAGGGTTATTCGAGCGGGAGTCAGAGATACGCAGTATTTT CATSGGRVIRAGVRDTQYF
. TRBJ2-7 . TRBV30 TGTGCCTGGAGTGGTGGGACCTACGAGCAGTACTTC CAWSGGTYEQYF
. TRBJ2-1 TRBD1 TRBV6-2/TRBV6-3 TGTGCCAGCAACTTCAGACAGGGATGGAATGAGCAGTTCTTC CASNFRQGWNEQFF
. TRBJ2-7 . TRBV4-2 TGTGCCAGCAGCCAAGAAACCCTAGGTCAGTCCACCTACGAGCAGTACTTC CASSQETLGQSTYEQYF
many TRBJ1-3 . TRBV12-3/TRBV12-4 TGTGCCACCCGGATAGCTGGAAACACCATATATTTT CATRIAGNTIYF
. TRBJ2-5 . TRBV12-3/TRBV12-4 TGTGCCAGCAGTTTAGAGTCACTGAGAGGGACCCAGTACTTC CASSLESLRGTQYF
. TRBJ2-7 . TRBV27 TGTGCCAGCAGTTTATCCTGGAAGACCTACGAGCAGTACTTC CASSLSWKTYEQYF
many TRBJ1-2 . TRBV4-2 TGTGCCAGCAGCCAAGATAAGACAGCTAACTATGGCTACACCTTC CASSQDKTANYGYTF
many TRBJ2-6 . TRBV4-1 TGCGCCAGCAGCCGAGACCCTAGCGTGGGAAACTCTGGGGCCAACGTCCTGACTTTC CASSRDPSVGNSGANVLTF
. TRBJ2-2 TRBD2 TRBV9 TGTGCCAGCAGCGTAGTGCGGGGAGGGCTCACCGGGGAGCTGTTTTTT CASSVVRGGLTGELFF
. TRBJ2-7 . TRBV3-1 TGTGCCAGCAGCCTTCCGGGACAACTAGGGTACGAGCAGTACTTC CASSLPGQLGYEQYF
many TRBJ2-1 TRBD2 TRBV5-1 TGCGCCAGTAAGATGGGGACTAGCACCCATGAGCAGTTCTTC CASKMGTSTHEQFF
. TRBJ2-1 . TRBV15 TGTGCCACCAGCAGAGATGTGGGGGTATACAATGAGCAGTTCTTC CATSRDVGVYNEQFF
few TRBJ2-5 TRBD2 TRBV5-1 TGCGCCAGCCGCTCTAGCGGGGGTAGCCAAGAGACCCAGTACTTC CASRSSGGSQETQYF
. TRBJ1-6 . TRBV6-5 TGTGCCAGCAGTTACCGCCCGCGGGGGCTTAATTCACCCCTCCACTTT CASSYRPRGLNSPLHF
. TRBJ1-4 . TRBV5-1 TGCGCCAGCAGCTTGGGACAGAACTCAGGACATGAAAAACTGTTTTTT CASSLGQNSGHEKLFF
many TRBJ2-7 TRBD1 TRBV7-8 TGTGCCAGCAGCGTCGACAGGGTCTCCTACGAGCAGTACTTC CASSVDRVSYEQYF
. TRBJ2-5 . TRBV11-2 TGTGCCAGCAGCTTAGCACCGCGTCAACTCCAAGAGACCCAGTACTTC CASSLAPRQLQETQYF
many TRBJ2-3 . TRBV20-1 TGCAGTGCTAGAGGCACAGATACGCAGTATTTT CSARGTDTQYF
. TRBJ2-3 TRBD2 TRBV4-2 TGTGCCAGCAGCCAAGATGCGGCGGGAGCGAAAGATACGCAGTATTTT CASSQDAAGAKDTQYF
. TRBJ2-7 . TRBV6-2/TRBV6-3 TGTGCCAGCAAGGGCAGGTTTAATCCCTACGAGCAGTACTTC CASKGRFNPYEQYF
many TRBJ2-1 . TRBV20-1 TGCAGTGCTAGAGATTTCAGGGACCCATCCACCTACAATGAGCAGTTCTTC CSARDFRDPSTYNEQFF
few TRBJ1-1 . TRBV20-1 TGCAGTGCTAGTCTATCCGGAGTGGAGGCTTTCTTT CSASLSGVEAFF